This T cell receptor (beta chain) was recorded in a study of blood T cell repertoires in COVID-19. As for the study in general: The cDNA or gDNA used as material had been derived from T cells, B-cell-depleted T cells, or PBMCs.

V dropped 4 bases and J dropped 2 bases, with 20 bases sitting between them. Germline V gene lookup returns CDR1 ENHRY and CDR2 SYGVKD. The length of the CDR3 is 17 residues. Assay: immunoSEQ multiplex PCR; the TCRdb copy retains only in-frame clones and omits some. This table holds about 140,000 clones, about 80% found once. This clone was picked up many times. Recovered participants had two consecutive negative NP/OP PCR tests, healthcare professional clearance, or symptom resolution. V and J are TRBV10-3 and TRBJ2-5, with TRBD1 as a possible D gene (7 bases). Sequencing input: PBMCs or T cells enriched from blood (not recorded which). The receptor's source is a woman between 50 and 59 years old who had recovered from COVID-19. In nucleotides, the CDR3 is TGTGCCATCAGTGGTGACAGGGATATTCGGGGGCAAGAGACCCAGTACTTC. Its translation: CAISGDRDIRGQETQYF.